These T cell receptor beta chains were read from a single sample in a study of glioma-infiltrating T cells after dendritic cell vaccination. The repertoire was sequenced with immunoSEQ multiplex PCR; TCRdb's copy has only in-frame clones and lacks some. The sample includes roughly 60,000 clones, roughly nine tenths of them seen just once. Sequenced material: blood, taken after dendritic cell vaccination. These receptor sequences come from a human donor with glioblastoma. Each CDR3 is given with its conserved first and last residue. D genes are given only for firm matches. Clone sizes are given selectively: once, few, many, or a class where the clone is expanded.

j_call d_call clone_size v_call cdr3_aa cdr3_nt
TRBJ2-7 TRBD2 . TRBV14 CASSNSLAGVWEQYF TGTGCCAGCAGTAACTCACTAGCGGGGGTTTGGGAGCAGTACTTC
TRBJ2-4 . once TRBV30 CAWNTGYGNIQYF TGTGCCTGGAACACCGGGTACGGAAACATTCAGTACTTC
TRBJ2-3 TRBD1 . TRBV6-1 CASSSTGGGDTQYF TGTGCCAGCAGTTCGACAGGGGGGGGAGATACGCAGTATTTT
TRBJ2-5 TRBD2 . TRBV9 CASSVDPAGGSETQYF TGTGCCAGCAGCGTAGACCCAGCGGGGGGTTCGGAGACCCAGTACTTC
TRBJ2-7 . once TRBV27 CASSALGSSYEQYF TGTGCCAGCAGCGCCCTCGGGAGTTCTTACGAGCAGTACTTC
TRBJ2-7 TRBD2 . TRBV4-2 CASSPYVAGEAPYEQYF TGTGCCAGCAGCCCCTACGTGGCGGGAGAGGCACCCTACGAGCAGTACTTC
TRBJ2-2 TRBD1 . TRBV5-6 CASRRTGVNTGELFF TGTGCCAGCAGGAGGACAGGGGTCAACACCGGGGAGCTGTTTTTT
TRBJ2-2 TRBD2 few TRBV4-1 CASSRASGGANTGELFF TGCGCCAGCAGCCGGGCTAGCGGGGGTGCGAACACCGGGGAGCTGTTTTTT
TRBJ1-1 . . TRBV18 CASSPRQGGRGTEAFF TGTGCCAGCTCACCACGTCAGGGAGGAAGGGGTACTGAAGCTTTCTTT
TRBJ2-5 . . TRBV7-9 CASSQRGTVQETQYF TGTGCCAGCAGCCAACGGGGGACAGTACAAGAGACCCAGTACTTC
TRBJ1-2 TRBD1 few TRBV28 CASYAEDREDYGYTF TGTGCCTCATACGCGGAGGACAGGGAGGACTATGGCTACACCTTC
TRBJ2-4 . . TRBV29-1 CSVFTDLGVKNIQYF TGCAGCGTCTTTACCGACCTCGGGGTCAAAAACATTCAGTACTTC
TRBJ2-5 TRBD2 few TRBV2 CASSEQARASGRETQYF TGTGCCAGCAGTGAACAGGCCAGGGCTAGCGGCAGGGAGACCCAGTACTTC
TRBJ2-7 TRBD1 . TRBV5-1 CASSLGQGGEQYF TGCGCCAGCAGCTTAGGACAGGGCGGAGAGCAGTACTTC
TRBJ1-1 . . TRBV5-8 CASSLNPGVTEAFF TGTGCCAGCAGCTTGAATCCAGGGGTCACTGAAGCTTTCTTT
TRBJ1-4 . . TRBV9 CASSVDTGKEKLFF TGTGCCAGCAGCGTAGATACAGGGAAAGAAAAACTGTTTTTT
TRBJ1-5 TRBD1 . TRBV19 CASSADRVQPQHF TGTGCCAGTAGCGCCGACAGGGTTCAGCCCCAGCATTTT
TRBJ2-7 . . TRBV27 CASSLRGGLYEQYF TGTGCCAGCAGTTTAAGGGGGGGCCTCTACGAGCAGTACTTC
TRBJ2-1 TRBD1 once TRBV4-3 CASSQPAGTGGVNEQFF TGCGCCAGCAGCCAACCCGCCGGGACAGGGGGGGTAAATGAGCAGTTCTTC
TRBJ2-1 . . TRBV21-1 CASSHRPSGTLILLYNEQFF TGTGCCAGCAGCCACCGGCCTAGCGGAACCCTCATATTACTATACAATGAGCAGTTCTTC
TRBJ1-5 TRBD1 . TRBV7-2 CASSPTTGSRQPQHF TGTGCCAGCAGCCCAACGACAGGGAGCCGGCAGCCCCAGCATTTT
TRBJ2-7 . . TRBV2 CASTYEAFWPEQYF TGTGCCAGCACATATGAGGCCTTTTGGCCCGAGCAGTACTTC
TRBJ1-2 TRBD1 . TRBV27 CASSLTHPGQGANNYGYTF TGTGCCAGCAGTCTTACTCACCCGGGACAGGGGGCTAATAACTATGGCTACACCTTC
TRBJ1-3 . . TRBV27 CASSLTTGNTIYF TGTGCCAGCAGTTTGACAACTGGAAACACCATATATTTT
TRBJ2-7 . once TRBV23-1 CASSQTVGGRIRPTVLGIRQYF TGCGCCAGCAGTCAGACTGTGGGGGGGCGCATACGTCCTACAGTCCTCGGTATTAGGCAGTACTTC
TRBJ2-3 TRBD1 once TRBV5-6 CATTRGQGSTDTQYF TGTGCCACCACGCGGGGACAGGGTAGCACAGATACGCAGTATTTT
TRBJ2-5 TRBD2 few TRBV27 CASSSWDYLNQETQYF TGTGCCAGCAGTTCCTGGGACTACCTCAACCAAGAGACCCAGTACTTC
TRBJ2-3 TRBD2 . TRBV29-1 CSAASGAGGRDTQYF TGCAGCGCCGCCTCGGGAGCGGGAGGACGGGATACGCAGTATTTT
TRBJ1-2 . few TRBV27 CASSLRRSYGYTF TGTGCCAGCAGTTTAAGAAGGAGCTATGGCTACACCTTC
TRBJ1-5 . . TRBV15 CATSRAGGWNQPQHF TGTGCCACCAGCAGAGCAGGAGGATGGAATCAGCCCCAGCATTTT
TRBJ2-2 . . TRBV6-1 CASRVTRSNTGELFF TGTGCCAGCCGAGTGACTAGATCGAACACCGGGGAGCTGTTTTTT
TRBJ1-5 . . TRBV19 CASSIPRGVYQPQHF TGTGCCAGTAGTATTCCGCGGGGAGTTTATCAGCCCCAGCATTTT
TRBJ1-2 TRBD1 . TRBV10-3 CAISESGDRSYGYTF TGTGCCATCAGTGAGTCAGGGGACAGGTCCTATGGCTACACCTTC
TRBJ1-6 TRBD1 . TRBV7-9 CASSPGQGSSSYNSPLHF TGTGCCAGCAGCCCCGGACAGGGTTCGAGCTCCTATAATTCACCCCTCCACTTT
TRBJ2-6 TRBD1 . TRBV19 CASNLPTGGNSGANVLTF TGTGCCAGTAACCTACCGACAGGGGGAAACTCTGGGGCCAACGTCCTGACTTTC